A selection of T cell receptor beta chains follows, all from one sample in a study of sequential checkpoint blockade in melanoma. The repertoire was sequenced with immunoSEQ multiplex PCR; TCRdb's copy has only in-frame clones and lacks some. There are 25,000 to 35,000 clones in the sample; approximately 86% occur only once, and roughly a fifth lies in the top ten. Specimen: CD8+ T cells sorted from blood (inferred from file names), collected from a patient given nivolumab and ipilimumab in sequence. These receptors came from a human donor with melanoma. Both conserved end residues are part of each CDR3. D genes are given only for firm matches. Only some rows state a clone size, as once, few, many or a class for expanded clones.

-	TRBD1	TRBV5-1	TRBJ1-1	CASSLGQGARNTEAFF	TGCGCCAGCAGCTTGGGACAGGGGGCTCGGAACACTGAAGCTTTCTTT
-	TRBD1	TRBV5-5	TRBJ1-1	CASSFGTVPLGAFF	TGTGCCAGCAGCTTCGGGACAGTACCTTTGGGAGCTTTCTTT
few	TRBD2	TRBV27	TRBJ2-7	CASSGEGLAGGSSYEQYF	TGTGCCAGCAGTGGGGAGGGACTAGCGGGGGGTTCCTCCTACGAGCAGTACTTC
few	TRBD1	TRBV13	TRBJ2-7	CASSSRGTGATYEQYF	TGTGCCAGCAGCTCGAGGGGGACAGGGGCCACCTACGAGCAGTACTTC
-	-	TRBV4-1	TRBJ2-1	CASSQDGRARSNEQFF	TGCGCCAGCAGCCAAGACGGGCGGGCCCGATCCAATGAGCAGTTCTTC
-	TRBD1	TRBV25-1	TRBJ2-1	CASSPRTDRAHNEQFF	TGTGCCAGCAGTCCCAGGACGGACAGGGCCCACAATGAGCAGTTCTTC
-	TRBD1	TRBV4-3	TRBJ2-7	CASSHGDRGAEAYEQYF	TGCGCCAGCAGCCATGGAGACAGGGGAGCGGAGGCCTACGAGCAGTACTTC
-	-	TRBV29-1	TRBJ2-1	CSAISGHNNEQFF	TGCAGCGCGATTAGCGGACATAACAATGAGCAGTTCTTC
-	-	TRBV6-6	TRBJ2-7	CASSNAGLGTYEQYF	TGTGCCAGCAGTAATGCGGGACTCGGTACCTACGAGCAGTACTTC
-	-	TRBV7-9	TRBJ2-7	CASIGTGIYEQYF	TGTGCCAGCATCGGAACGGGGATCTACGAGCAGTACTTC
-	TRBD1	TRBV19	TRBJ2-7	CASRIRQGFSYEQYF	TGTGCCAGTAGGATCAGACAGGGCTTCTCCTACGAGCAGTACTTC
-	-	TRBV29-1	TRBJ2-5	CSVEDWGLVWETQYF	TGCAGCGTTGAAGATTGGGGCCTCGTCTGGGAGACCCAGTACTTC
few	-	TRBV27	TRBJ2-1	CASSLGLYNEQFF	TGTGCCAGCAGTTTAGGACTTTACAATGAGCAGTTCTTC
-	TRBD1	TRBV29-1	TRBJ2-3	CSVRDRATDTQYF	TGCAGCGTTAGGGACAGGGCCACAGATACGCAGTATTTT
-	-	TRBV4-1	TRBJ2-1	CASSQGRGTYNEQFF	TGCGCCAGCAGCCAAGGGCGGGGGACATACAATGAGCAGTTCTTC
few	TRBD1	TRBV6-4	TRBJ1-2	CASSLGQGLSSLTYGYTF	TGTGCCAGCAGCCTAGGACAGGGCCTAAGTAGCCTTACATATGGCTACACCTTC
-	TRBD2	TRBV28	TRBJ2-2	CASSLFGTSGTGELFF	TGTGCCAGCAGTTTATTCGGGACTAGCGGCACCGGGGAGCTGTTTTTT
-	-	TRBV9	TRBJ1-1	CASSVFQGTEAFF	TGTGCCAGCAGCGTATTCCAGGGAACTGAAGCTTTCTTT
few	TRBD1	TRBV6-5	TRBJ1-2	CASSYGSTRGLYGYTF	TGTGCCAGCAGTTACGGTAGCACAAGGGGGCTCTATGGCTACACCTTC
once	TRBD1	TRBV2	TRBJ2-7	CASQMGQGVEQYF	TGTGCCAGCCAGATGGGACAGGGGGTCGAGCAGTACTTC
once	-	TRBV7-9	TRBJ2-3	CASSLAMNRDTQYF	TGTGCCAGCAGCTTAGCGATGAACAGGGACACGCAGTATTTT
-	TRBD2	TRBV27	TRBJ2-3	CASSLGTSGGTDTQYF	TGTGCCAGCAGTTTAGGGACTAGCGGGGGCACAGATACGCAGTATTTT
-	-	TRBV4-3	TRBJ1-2	CASSQEGRSNYGYTF	TGCGCCAGCAGCCAAGAGGGCCGGTCTAACTATGGCTACACCTTC
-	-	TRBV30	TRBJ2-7	CAWSLGQGPYEQYF	TGTGCCTGGAGTTTAGGCCAGGGCCCCTACGAGCAGTACTTC
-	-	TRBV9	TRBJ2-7	CASSGRAEEQYF	TGTGCCAGCAGCGGGAGGGCCGAAGAGCAGTACTTC
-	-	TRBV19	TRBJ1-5	CASIPSGMYSNQPQHF	TGTGCCAGTATTCCTAGCGGAATGTATAGCAATCAGCCCCAGCATTTT